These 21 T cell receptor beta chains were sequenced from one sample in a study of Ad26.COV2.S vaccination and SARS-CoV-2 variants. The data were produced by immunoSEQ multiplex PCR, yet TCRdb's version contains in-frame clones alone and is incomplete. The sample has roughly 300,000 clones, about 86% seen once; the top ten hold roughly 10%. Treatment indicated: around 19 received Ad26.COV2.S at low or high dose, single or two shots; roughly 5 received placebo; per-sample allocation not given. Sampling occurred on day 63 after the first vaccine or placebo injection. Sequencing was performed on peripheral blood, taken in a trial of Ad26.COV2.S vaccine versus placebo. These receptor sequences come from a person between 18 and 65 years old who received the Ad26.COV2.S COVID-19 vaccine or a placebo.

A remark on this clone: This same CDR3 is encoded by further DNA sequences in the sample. The CDR3 sequence: CASSLSDYGYTF. CDR3 bases: TGTGCCAGCAGTTTGTCCGACTATGGCTACACCTTC. The chain recombines TRBV28 with TRBJ1-2; no firm D call. V dropped 3 bases and J dropped 3 bases, with 5 bases sitting between them. This CDR3 is 12 amino acids long. Germline-derived CDR1 and CDR2 are MDHEN and SYDVKM.

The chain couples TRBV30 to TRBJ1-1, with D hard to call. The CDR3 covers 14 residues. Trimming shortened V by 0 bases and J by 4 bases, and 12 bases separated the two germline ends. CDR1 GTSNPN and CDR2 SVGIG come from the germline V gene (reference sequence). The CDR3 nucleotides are TGTGCCTGGAGTGTAGCGTCATTGAGCACTGAAGCTTTCTTT. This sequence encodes CAWSVASLSTEAFF.

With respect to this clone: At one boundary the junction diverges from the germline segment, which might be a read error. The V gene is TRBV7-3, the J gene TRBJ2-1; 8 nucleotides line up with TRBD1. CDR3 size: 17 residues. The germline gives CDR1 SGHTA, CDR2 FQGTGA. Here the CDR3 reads CASSSGTGKGGYTEQFF. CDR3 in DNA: TGTGCCAGCAGTTCCGGGACAGGCAAGGGGGGATACACTGAGCAGTTCTTC.

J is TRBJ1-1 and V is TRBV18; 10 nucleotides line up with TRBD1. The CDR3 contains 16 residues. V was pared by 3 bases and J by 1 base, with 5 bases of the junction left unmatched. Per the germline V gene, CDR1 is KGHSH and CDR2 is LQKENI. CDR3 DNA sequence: TGTGCCAGCTCACCCTACCGACAGGGGGCGAACACTGAAGCTTTCTTT. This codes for CASSPYRQGANTEAFF.

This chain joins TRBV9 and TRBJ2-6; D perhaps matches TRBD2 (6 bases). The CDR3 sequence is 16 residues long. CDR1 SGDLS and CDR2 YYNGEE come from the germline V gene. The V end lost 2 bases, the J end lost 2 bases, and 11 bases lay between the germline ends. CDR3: CASSVGGTPGANVLTF. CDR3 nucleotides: TGTGCCAGCAGCGTCGGAGGGACCCCTGGGGCCAACGTCCTGACTTTC.

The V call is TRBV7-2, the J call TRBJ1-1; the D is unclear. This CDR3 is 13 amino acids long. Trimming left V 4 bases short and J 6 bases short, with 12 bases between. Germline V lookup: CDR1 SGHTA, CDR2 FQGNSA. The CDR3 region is CASSSRDSAEAFF. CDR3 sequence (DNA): TGTGCCAGCAGCTCTAGGGATAGCGCTGAAGCTTTCTTT.

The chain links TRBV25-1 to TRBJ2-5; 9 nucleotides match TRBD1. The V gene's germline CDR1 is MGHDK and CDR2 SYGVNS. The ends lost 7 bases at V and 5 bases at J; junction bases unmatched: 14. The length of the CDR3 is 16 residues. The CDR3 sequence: CASMAADRGGLETQYF. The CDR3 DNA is TGTGCCAGCATGGCCGCGGACAGGGGCGGGTTGGAGACCCAGTACTTC.

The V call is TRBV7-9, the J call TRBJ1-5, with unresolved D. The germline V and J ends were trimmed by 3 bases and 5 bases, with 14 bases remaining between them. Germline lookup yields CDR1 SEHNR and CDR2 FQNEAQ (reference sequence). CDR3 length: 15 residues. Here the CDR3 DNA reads TGTGCCAGCAGCTTGGCTGGTCACCACCATCAGCCCCAGCATTTT. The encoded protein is CASSLAGHHHQPQHF.

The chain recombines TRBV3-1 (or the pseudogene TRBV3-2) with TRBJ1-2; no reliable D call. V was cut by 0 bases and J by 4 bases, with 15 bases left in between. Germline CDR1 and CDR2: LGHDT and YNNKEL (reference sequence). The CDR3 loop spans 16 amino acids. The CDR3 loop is CASSQDTQATSYGYTF. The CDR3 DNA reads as TGTGCCAGCAGCCAAGATACCCAGGCCACCTCCTATGGCTACACCTTC.

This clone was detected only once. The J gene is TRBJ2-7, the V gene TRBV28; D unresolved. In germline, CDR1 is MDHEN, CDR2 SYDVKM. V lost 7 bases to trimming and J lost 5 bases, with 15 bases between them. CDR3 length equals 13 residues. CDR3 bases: TGTGCCAGCAATGTGGGCTCCATGGACGAGCAGTACTTC. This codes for CASNVGSMDEQYF.

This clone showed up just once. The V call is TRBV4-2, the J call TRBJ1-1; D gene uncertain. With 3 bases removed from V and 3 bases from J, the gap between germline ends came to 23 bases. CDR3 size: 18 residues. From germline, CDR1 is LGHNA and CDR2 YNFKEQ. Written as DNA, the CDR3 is TGTGCCAGCAGCCACCACCCCCGGGGATCCGTTCTGCACACTGAAGCTTTCTTT. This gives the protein CASSHHPRGSVLHTEAFF.

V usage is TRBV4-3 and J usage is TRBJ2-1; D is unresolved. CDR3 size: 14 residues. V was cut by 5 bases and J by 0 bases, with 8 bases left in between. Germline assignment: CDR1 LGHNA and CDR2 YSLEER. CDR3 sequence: CASSLRGSYNEQFF. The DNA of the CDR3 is TGCGCCAGCAGCTTGCGAGGCTCCTACAATGAGCAGTTCTTC.

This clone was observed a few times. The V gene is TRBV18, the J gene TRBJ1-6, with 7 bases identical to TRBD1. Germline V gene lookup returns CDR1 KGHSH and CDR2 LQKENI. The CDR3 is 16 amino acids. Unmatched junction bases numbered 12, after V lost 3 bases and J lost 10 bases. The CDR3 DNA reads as TGTGCCAGCTCACCCCGCGGCCAGGGGGTAGAATCACCCCTCCACTTT. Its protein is CASSPRGQGVESPLHF.

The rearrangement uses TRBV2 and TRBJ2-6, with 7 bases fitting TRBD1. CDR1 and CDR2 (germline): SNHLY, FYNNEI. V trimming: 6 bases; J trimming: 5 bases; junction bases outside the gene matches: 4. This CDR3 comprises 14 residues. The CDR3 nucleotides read TGTGCCAGCAGCACAGGGGTTAGGGCCAACGTCCTGACTTTC. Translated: CASSTGVRANVLTF.

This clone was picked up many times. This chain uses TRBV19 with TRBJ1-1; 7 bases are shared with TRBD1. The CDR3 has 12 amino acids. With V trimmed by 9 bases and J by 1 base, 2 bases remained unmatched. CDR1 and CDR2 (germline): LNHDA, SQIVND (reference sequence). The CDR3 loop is CASDRANTEAFF. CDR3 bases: TGTGCCAGCGACAGGGCGAACACTGAAGCTTTCTTT. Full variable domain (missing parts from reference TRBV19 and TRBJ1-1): DGGITQSPKYLFRKEGQNVTLSCEQNLNHDAMYWYRQDPGQGLRLIYYSQIVNDFQKGDIAEGYSVSREKKESFPLTVTSAQKNPTAFYLCASDRANTEAFFGQGTRLTVV.

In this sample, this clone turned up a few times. The CDR3 region is CASSQGLASSYEQYF. The CDR3 nucleotides are TGTGCCAGCAGCCAGGGACTAGCGTCTTCCTACGAGCAGTACTTC. The chain carries TRBV5-4 and TRBJ2-7; 10 nucleotides agree with TRBD2. Trimming removed 4 bases from V and 1 base from J; junction bases left unmatched: 5. This CDR3 has 15 residues. The germline CDR1 and CDR2 sequences are SGHNT and YYREEE (reference sequence).

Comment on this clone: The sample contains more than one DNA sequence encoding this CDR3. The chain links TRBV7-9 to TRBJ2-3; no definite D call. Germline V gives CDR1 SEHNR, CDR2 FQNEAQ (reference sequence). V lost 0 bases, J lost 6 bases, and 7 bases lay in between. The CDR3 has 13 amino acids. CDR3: CASSLAVTDTQYF. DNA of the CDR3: TGTGCCAGCAGCTTAGCGGTGACTGATACGCAGTATTTT.

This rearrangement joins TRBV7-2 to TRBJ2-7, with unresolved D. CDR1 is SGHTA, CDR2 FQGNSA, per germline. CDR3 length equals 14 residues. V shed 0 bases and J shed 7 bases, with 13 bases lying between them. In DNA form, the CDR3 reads TGTGCCAGCAGCTTAGCGGGGTCCCCCAGAGAGCAGTACTTC. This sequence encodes CASSLAGSPREQYF.

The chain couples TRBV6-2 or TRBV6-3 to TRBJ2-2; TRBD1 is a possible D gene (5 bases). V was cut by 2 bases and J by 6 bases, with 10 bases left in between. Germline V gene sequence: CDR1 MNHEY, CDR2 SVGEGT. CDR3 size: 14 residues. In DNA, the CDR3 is TGTGCCAGCAGTTACCGATCAGGGCCCGGGGAGCTGTTTTTT. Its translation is CASSYRSGPGELFF.

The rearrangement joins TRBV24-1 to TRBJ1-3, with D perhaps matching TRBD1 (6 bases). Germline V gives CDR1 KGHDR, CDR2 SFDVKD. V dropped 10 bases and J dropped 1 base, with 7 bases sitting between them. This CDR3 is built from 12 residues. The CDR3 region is CATQGSGNTIYF. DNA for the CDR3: TGTGCCACACAGGGTTCTGGAAACACCATATATTTT.

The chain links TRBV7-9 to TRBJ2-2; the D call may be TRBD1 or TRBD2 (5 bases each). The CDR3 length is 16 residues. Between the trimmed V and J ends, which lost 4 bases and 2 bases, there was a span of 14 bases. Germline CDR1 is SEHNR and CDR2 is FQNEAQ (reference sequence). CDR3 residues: CASSSPGPINTGELFF. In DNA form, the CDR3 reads TGTGCCAGCAGCTCACCGGGACCGATAAACACCGGGGAGCTGTTTTTT.